Below, 17 T cell receptor beta chains from the same sample are listed, as sequenced in a study of cytomegalovirus exposure and HLA in healthy donors. The PCR had 60 Vbeta and 13 Jbeta primers. Sequencing was performed with immunoSEQ multiplex PCR; in TCRdb, only in-frame clones are kept and a portion is missing. Of over 65,000 clones detected, around 80% appear once; the ten largest clones hold roughly 2.2%. Material: PBMCs. These receptors were collected from a man between 40 and 49 years old in good health and CMV-seronegative.

The chain combines TRBV6-5 with TRBJ2-7; 13 bases fit TRBD2. J was trimmed by 3 bases and V by 6 bases; bases with no gene match: 5. The V gene's germline CDR1 is MNHEY and CDR2 SVGAGI. This CDR3 comprises 15 residues. The CDR3 DNA reads TGTGCCAGCAGAAATGGACTAGCGGGAGACTACGAGCAGTACTTC. Its translation is CASRNGLAGDYEQYF.

The chain has TRBV5-6 and TRBJ2-3; 13 nucleotides match TRBD2. Germline assignment: CDR1 SGHDT and CDR2 YYEEEE. This CDR3 is built from 16 residues. Germline trimming cut 6 bases from V and 6 bases from J; bases unmatched to any gene: 10. For the CDR3, the DNA is TGTGCCAGCATCAGACTAGCGGGGGGCGTGACGGATACGCAGTATTTT. Translation gives CASIRLAGGVTDTQYF.

This chain links TRBV28 with TRBJ1-3; tentative D call: TRBD1 (5 bases). CDR3 size: 18 residues. Germline CDR1 is MDHEN and CDR2 is SYDVKM. Trimming took off 5 bases at V and 0 bases at J, with 20 bases between the two ends. The DNA for the CDR3 is TGTGCCAGCAGTGGACCCGATGCCGGGGACTACTCTGGAAACACCATATATTTT. Residues: CASSGPDAGDYSGNTIYF.

This chain connects TRBV10-3 to TRBJ1-6, with no clear D. Germline V lookup: CDR1 ENHRY, CDR2 SYGVKD. Deletions cut 0 bases from V and 8 bases from J, with 11 bases between. This CDR3 contains 15 residues. The CDR3 region is CAISESGSKDSPLHF. CDR3 nucleotides: TGTGCCATCAGTGAGTCAGGGAGTAAGGATTCACCCCTCCACTTT.

The CDR3 spells CASSSSAGKTQYF. The CDR3 DNA follows: TGTGCCAGCAGTTCATCAGCGGGGAAGACCCAGTACTTC. This chain uses TRBV27 with TRBJ2-5, with 7 bases that match TRBD2. This CDR3 contains 13 residues. The germline CDR1 and CDR2 sequences are MNHEY and SMNVEV (reference sequence). V was pared by 4 bases and J by 6 bases, with 5 bases of the junction left unmatched.

This clone was recorded only once. The chain uses TRBV19 and TRBJ1-2; D remains ambiguous. The germline V gene encodes CDR1 LNHDA and CDR2 SQIVND (reference sequence). The CDR3 runs to 14 residues. V lost 2 bases and J lost 6, with 13 bases in between. The CDR3 loop is CASSISTSGDGYTF. CDR3 DNA sequence: TGTGCCAGTAGTATAAGTACAAGCGGCGATGGCTACACCTTC.

This CDR3 is CASSLRLLLTAFF. In DNA, the CDR3 is TGTGCCAGCAGTTTGCGACTGCTATTAACGGCTTTCTTT. The genes are TRBV28 and TRBJ1-1; D not certain. CDR1 and CDR2 from the germline V gene are MDHEN and SYDVKM. The length of the CDR3 is 13 residues. Trimming left V 3 bases short and J 11 bases short, with 16 bases between. The variable domain in full, with the rest retrieved from reference TRBV28 and TRBJ1-1, is DVKVTQSSRYLVKRTGEKVFLECVQDMDHENMFWYRQDPGLGLRLIYFSYDVKMKEKGDIPEGYSVSREKKERFSLILESASTNQTSMYLCASSLRLLLTAFFGQGTRLTVV.

The genes are TRBV29-1 and TRBJ1-1; 8 bases are a match to TRBD1. The CDR3 is 12 amino acids. Germline V CDR1 and CDR2: SQVTM, ANQGSEA. V was clipped by 6 bases and J by 2 bases; unmatched bases: 2. CDR3 loop: CSVDRDNTEAFF. The CDR3 coding sequence is TGCAGCGTGGACAGGGATAACACTGAAGCTTTCTTT.

This clone was recorded a few times. The rearrangement joins TRBV7-9 to TRBJ1-2; D perhaps matches TRBD1 (5 bases). Germline V gene lookup returns CDR1 SEHNR and CDR2 FQNEAQ (reference sequence). The CDR3 runs to 13 residues. V gave up 5 bases and J gave up 6 bases, with 13 bases separating them. The CDR3 nucleotides read TGTGCCAGCAGCCTCGCAGGGAAGGATGGCTACACCTTC. It yields the protein CASSLAGKDGYTF.

This clone came up once. The chain combines TRBV29-1 with TRBJ1-1, with 10 nucleotides matching TRBD1. The germline V gene encodes CDR1 SQVTM and CDR2 ANQGSEA. V lost 0 bases to trimming and J lost 11 bases; unmatched junction nucleotides: 6. This CDR3 has 13 amino acids. CDR3 bases: TGCAGCGTTGAAGAGGGGACAGGGGCAGACGCTTTCTTT. This encodes CSVEEGTGADAFF.

In regard to this clone: Compared with germline, one end of the junction differs, possibly owing to a read error. The chain has TRBV7-7 and TRBJ2-5; D is perhaps TRBD1 (5 bases). The CDR3 is 13 residues long. The germline CDR1 and CDR2 sequences are SSHAT and FNYEAQ (reference sequence). DNA of the CDR3: TGTGCTAGCAGCCTGGCAGGGTCGGAGACCCAGTACTTC. Protein: CASSLAGSETQYF. Using reference TRBV7-7 and TRBJ2-5 for the parts outside the CDR3, the full variable domain is GAGVSQSPRYKVTKRGQDVTLRCDPISSHATLYWYQQALGQGPEFLTYFNYEAQPDKSGLPSDRFSAERPEGSISTLTIQRTEQRDSAMYRCASSLAGSETQYFGPGTRLLVL.

The chain recombines TRBV19 with TRBJ1-1; D uncertain. The CDR3 has 13 residues. V lost 1 base and J lost 7, with 10 bases in between. CDR1 is LNHDA and CDR2 is SQIVND in the germline V gene (reference sequence). As DNA, the CDR3 is TGTGCCAGTAGTATAGGAGGAATAGGTGAAGCTTTCTTT. It codes for CASSIGGIGEAFF. Based on the CDR3 plus reference TRBV19 and TRBJ1-1, the full variable domain is DGGITQSPKYLFRKEGQNVTLSCEQNLNHDAMYWYRQDPGQGLRLIYYSQIVNDFQKGDIAEGYSVSREKKESFPLTVTSAQKNPTAFYLCASSIGGIGEAFFGQGTRLTVV.

The chain combines TRBV5-1 with TRBJ2-2; the match to TRBD2 covers 11 bases. In germline, CDR1 is SGHRS, CDR2 YFSETQ. Trimming at V came to 5 bases and at J to 4 bases, leaving 4 bases not matched to a gene. CDR3 size: 15 residues. The CDR3 loop reads CASSETSGATGELFF. CDR3 nucleotides: TGCGCCAGCAGTGAGACTAGCGGGGCCACCGGGGAGCTGTTTTTT.

This clone was seen a single time. The rearrangement joins TRBV6-1 to TRBJ2-3; possible D gene TRBD2, 6 bases. CDR1 MNHNS and CDR2 SASEGT come from the germline V gene. This CDR3 region has 16 residues. V lost 3 bases and J lost 0, with 13 bases in between. CDR3 region: CASSEWAGTSTDTQYF. CDR3 nucleotides: TGTGCCAGCAGTGAGTGGGCGGGGACCAGCACAGATACGCAGTATTTT.

This clone was found once. V usage is TRBV9 and J usage is TRBJ2-5, with TRBD2 matching 8 bases. This CDR3 has 13 residues. Germline values: CDR1 SGDLS, CDR2 YYNGEE. V lost 0 bases, J lost 9 bases, and 4 bases stayed unmatched. CDR3 amino acids: CASSVEASGPQYF. The CDR3 nucleotides are TGTGCCAGCAGCGTAGAAGCTAGCGGGCCCCAGTACTTC.

CDR3 protein: CASSIGQTMNTEAFF. The CDR3 nucleotides read TGTGCCAGTAGTATCGGACAGACCATGAACACTGAAGCTTTCTTT. This chain links TRBV19 with TRBJ1-1; TRBD1 is a possible D gene (6 bases). CDR3 size: 15 residues. V lost 3 bases, J lost 0 bases, and 11 bases lay in between. CDR1 is LNHDA, CDR2 SQIVND, per germline (reference sequence).

In its sample, this clone was seen once. This chain uses TRBV19 with TRBJ2-2; no reliable D call. CDR1 LNHDA and CDR2 SQIVND come from the germline V gene (reference sequence). V was shortened by 6 bases and J by 6 bases, with 11 bases between the two germline ends. This CDR3 is built from 13 residues. The CDR3, as DNA: TGTGCCAGTAGCCTCACGGTGTCCGGGGAGCTGTTTTTT. Amino acids: CASSLTVSGELFF.